This T cell receptor beta chain was captured by sequencing in a study of PD-1 blockade in classical Hodgkin lymphoma. The protocol was immunoSEQ multiplex PCR, while the TCRdb copy is restricted to in-frame clones and leaves out a portion. The sample has about 33,000 clones; 70% to 80% are singletons. Time point denoted: cycle 4 day 1 (C4D1), after 5 to 7 weeks of nivolumab. In every patient, relapse followed autologous stem cell transplantation, while exposure to brentuximab vedotin differed. CDR3 length: 13 amino acids. CDR1 and CDR2 from the germline V gene are SNHLY and FYNNEI. V was trimmed by 6 bases and J by 8 bases, leaving 16 bases between them.

This clonotype was sampled from a human donor with classical Hodgkin lymphoma. The chain is built from TRBV2 and TRBJ1-2; tentative D call: TRBD1 (6 bases). The sequencing here drew on peripheral blood mononuclear cells (PBMCs), taken before the fourth cycle of nivolumab. The chain's CDR3 is CASSPKTGSGYTF. CDR3 DNA: TGTGCCAGCAGCCCTAAAACAGGGTCGGGCTACACCTTC.